This TCR beta chain comes out of a study of blood T cell repertoires in COVID-19. CDR3 length: 16 amino acids. Trimming took off 5 bases at V and 0 bases at J, with 14 bases between the two ends. Germline V CDR1 and CDR2: MNHEY, SVGEGT. Using immunoSEQ multiplex PCR, the repertoire was profiled, and TCRdb retains in-frame clones only, with some absent. The data show about 300,000 clones, with around 91% seen just once and approximately 4.5% held by the top ten. In assigning cohorts, the study relied on participant-reported clinical history. Sequenced sample: PBMCs or T cells enriched from blood (not recorded which). This TCR came from a woman in her late teens or twenties with acute COVID-19. The genes are TRBV6-2 or TRBV6-3 and TRBJ1-5; a possible D gene is TRBD1 (5 bases). CDR3 in amino acids: CASSAWGRGSNQPQHF. CDR3 coding DNA: TGTGCCAGCAGTGCTTGGGGAAGGGGTAGCAATCAGCCCCAGCATTTT.